A selection of T cell receptor beta chains follows, all from one sample in a study of post-analysis software for immune sequencing data. Via MiXCR, TCRdb re-called the PCR reads, giving one row per CDR3 protein. This sample has 350,000 to 450,000 distinct CDR3 sequences, with 35% to 45% found just once. The sequenced sample consisted of blood. The receptors derive from a girl aged 2 to 9 with multiple sclerosis. Each CDR3 is given without its conserved first and last residue. A D gene is named only where the DNA matches it firmly.

V gene: TRBV10-3; J gene: TRBJ1-4; D gene: TRBD1; CDR3 protein: AISEGTGTTNEKLF
V gene: TRBV12-3/TRBV12-4; J gene: .; D gene: TRBD2; CDR3 protein: ASSLQRETEQY
V gene: TRBV29-1; J gene: TRBJ2-1; D gene: .; CDR3 protein: SVAGMRYNEQF
V gene: TRBV10-3; J gene: TRBJ2-3; D gene: .; CDR3 protein: ATAWNSFTDTQY
V gene: TRBV12-3/TRBV12-4; J gene: TRBJ2-4; D gene: TRBD1; CDR3 protein: ASSPRTGRDIQY
V gene: TRBV7-9; J gene: TRBJ2-7; D gene: .; CDR3 protein: ASSLAMTGAPYEQY
V gene: TRBV5-1; J gene: TRBJ2-7; D gene: .; CDR3 protein: ASSWDHPNYGYYEQY
V gene: TRBV20-1; J gene: TRBJ2-7; D gene: .; CDR3 protein: SASARTYEQY
V gene: TRBV20-1; J gene: TRBJ2-1; D gene: TRBD2; CDR3 protein: SARMTSGYNEQF
V gene: TRBV14; J gene: TRBJ2-1; D gene: .; CDR3 protein: ASSPVPSLGHNEQF
V gene: TRBV5-5; J gene: TRBJ1-5; D gene: .; CDR3 protein: ASSWVFGGQPQH
V gene: TRBV20-1; J gene: TRBJ1-6; D gene: .; CDR3 protein: SASGSYNSPLH
V gene: TRBV12-3/TRBV12-4; J gene: TRBJ1-5; D gene: .; CDR3 protein: ASSSFSGNQPQH
V gene: TRBV20-1; J gene: TRBJ2-7; D gene: TRBD1; CDR3 protein: SAIPTGGFFEQY
V gene: TRBV7-2; J gene: TRBJ1-1; D gene: .; CDR3 protein: ASSLTPRTTEAF
V gene: TRBV7-2; J gene: TRBJ2-3; D gene: .; CDR3 protein: ASSLRLAGWASDTQY
V gene: TRBV7-9; J gene: TRBJ1-2; D gene: .; CDR3 protein: ASSLGEEPNYGYT
V gene: TRBV28; J gene: TRBJ1-1; D gene: .; CDR3 protein: ASSLPSENTEAF
V gene: TRBV7-9; J gene: TRBJ1-2; D gene: .; CDR3 protein: ASSPTAGFGYT
V gene: TRBV15; J gene: TRBJ2-3; D gene: TRBD1; CDR3 protein: AARDSLPTDTQY
V gene: TRBV4-1; J gene: TRBJ1-1; D gene: TRBD1; CDR3 protein: ASRPTGVGTEAF
V gene: TRBV12-5; J gene: .; D gene: .; CDR3 protein: ASGLVRLGFYEQY
V gene: TRBV2; J gene: TRBJ2-7; D gene: .; CDR3 protein: ASNTDPTYQSSYEQY
V gene: TRBV6-5; J gene: TRBJ2-3; D gene: TRBD2; CDR3 protein: ASSYSFLGTSGRARRDTQY
V gene: TRBV12-3/TRBV12-4; J gene: TRBJ2-1; D gene: TRBD2; CDR3 protein: ASSLRRGSSYNEQF
V gene: TRBV28; J gene: TRBJ2-1; D gene: TRBD1; CDR3 protein: ASSLFFRGPHYNEQF
V gene: TRBV6-5; J gene: TRBJ1-4; D gene: .; CDR3 protein: ASSHDLVANEKLF
V gene: TRBV7-9; J gene: TRBJ1-1; D gene: .; CDR3 protein: ASRSRPLNTEAF
V gene: TRBV9; J gene: TRBJ2-1; D gene: TRBD2; CDR3 protein: ASSVLPSGTYEGEQF
V gene: TRBV20-1; J gene: TRBJ1-1; D gene: TRBD1; CDR3 protein: SANRGRNTEAF
V gene: TRBV27; J gene: TRBJ2-3; D gene: .; CDR3 protein: ASSLEGGETTDTQY
V gene: TRBV12-3/TRBV12-4; J gene: TRBJ1-1; D gene: TRBD1; CDR3 protein: ASSVTGGTEAF
V gene: TRBV20-1; J gene: TRBJ1-2; D gene: .; CDR3 protein: SARGIGGGYT
V gene: TRBV4-1; J gene: TRBJ1-1; D gene: .; CDR3 protein: ASRGVGGNTEAF
V gene: TRBV9; J gene: TRBJ2-1; D gene: TRBD2; CDR3 protein: ASSVALAVSYNEQF
V gene: TRBV5-1; J gene: TRBJ1-1; D gene: .; CDR3 protein: ASSPPGRGNTEAF
V gene: TRBV13; J gene: TRBJ2-3; D gene: TRBD2; CDR3 protein: ASSSPAGAGTQY
V gene: TRBV7-6; J gene: TRBJ1-1; D gene: .; CDR3 protein: ASSPWQGMNTEAF
V gene: TRBV18; J gene: TRBJ2-5; D gene: .; CDR3 protein: ASSAGFQETQY
V gene: TRBV27; J gene: TRBJ2-7; D gene: .; CDR3 protein: ASSTSSYGQY